These 29 T cell receptor beta chains were sequenced from one sample in a study of blood T cell repertoires in COVID-19 (TCRdb year 2020). The library relied on the immunoSEQ multiplex PCR assay. TCRdb provides this immuneACCESS table in a form limited to in-frame rearrangements. Some clones are lacking; in checked studies, under half of them reflect an unresolved V gene, and why the rest are absent is not known. A total of over 200,000 clones appear in this sample, about 93% of them only once. In total, the top ten clones hold 0.8% to 1% of the sample. The sequencing sample was made of peripheral blood. These receptors came from a man aged 55 to 70 with COVID-19, enrolled during active disease.

The chain uses TRBV11-2 and TRBJ1-4; D is unresolved. The germline V gene has CDR1 SGHAT and CDR2 FQNNGV. The V end lost 1 base, the J end lost 0 bases, and 6 bases lay between the germline ends. The CDR3 has 15 amino acids. The CDR3 coding sequence is TGTGCCAGCAGCTTAGTGTCAGCAACTAATGAAAAACTGTTTTTT. Amino acids: CASSLVSATNEKLFF. Full variable domain (remainder filled in from reference TRBV11-2 and TRBJ1-4): EAGVAQSPRYKIIEKRQSVAFWCNPISGHATLYWYQQILGQGPKLLIQFQNNGVVDDSQLPKDRFSAERLKGVDSTLKIQPAKLEDSAVYLCASSLVSATNEKLFFGSGTQLSVL.

The rearrangement uses TRBV5-5 and TRBJ2-7; D is perhaps TRBD1 (7 bases). Germline assignment: CDR1 SGHKS and CDR2 YYEKEE (reference sequence). The V end was cut by 0 bases, the J end by 2 bases, with 12 bases between. This CDR3 contains 15 residues. The CDR3 DNA is TGTGCCAGCAGCTTGGGTCCAGGGGGGACCTACGAGCAGTACTTC. This codes for CASSLGPGGTYEQYF.

The V gene is TRBV5-1, the J gene TRBJ2-2; no reliable D call. Trimming pared 0 bases from V and 0 bases from J, leaving 6 bases between. Per germline, CDR1 SGHRS and CDR2 YFSETQ. The CDR3 has 15 amino acids. The CDR3, as DNA: TGCGCCAGCAGCTTGGACGGTCCGAACACCGGGGAGCTGTTTTTT. Encoded protein: CASSLDGPNTGELFF. Full variable domain (remainder filled in from reference TRBV5-1 and TRBJ2-2): KAGVTQTPRYLIKTRGQQVTLSCSPISGHRSVSWYQQTPGQGLQFLFEYFSETQRNKGNFPGRFSGRQFSNSRSEMNVSTLELGDSALYLCASSLDGPNTGELFFGEGSRLTVL.

The chain combines TRBV5-1 with TRBJ1-2; D call uncertain. V was trimmed by 0 bases and J by 4 bases, leaving 13 bases between them. Looked up from germline, CDR1 is SGHRS and CDR2 is YFSETQ. CDR3 length: 15 residues. The CDR3 reads CASSLGGGEAYGYTF. The CDR3 region has the DNA TGCGCCAGCAGCTTGGGTGGAGGCGAAGCCTATGGCTACACCTTC.

V gene TRBV7-3 combines with J gene TRBJ2-1; a possible D gene is TRBD1 (5 bases). Looked up from germline, CDR1 is SGHTA and CDR2 is FQGTGA. The V end lost 1 base, the J end lost 0 bases, and 7 bases lay between the germline ends. CDR3 length equals 15 residues. The chain's CDR3 is CASSLRQLSYNEQFF. Here the CDR3 DNA reads TGTGCCAGCAGCTTAAGACAGCTCTCCTACAATGAGCAGTTCTTC.

This sequence joins TRBV4-1 and TRBJ1-5; 7 nucleotides agree with TRBD1. The CDR3 runs to 16 residues. After removal of 0 bases from V and 4 bases from J, the junction contained 6 bases not matched to a gene. CDR1 is MGHRA and CDR2 is YSYEKL in the germline V gene. CDR3: CASSQDLTGRNQPQHF. The DNA for the CDR3 is TGCGCCAGCAGCCAAGATCTGACAGGGCGAAATCAGCCCCAGCATTTT.

This clone was seen once. The genes are TRBV11-2 and TRBJ1-1; the D gene is possibly TRBD1 (5 bases). Trimming pared 5 bases from V and 1 base from J, leaving 14 bases between. The germline V gene has CDR1 SGHAT and CDR2 FQNNGV. The CDR3 totals 15 residues. In DNA form, the CDR3 reads TGTGCCAGCAGCCGTCAGGGTCCTCGGAACACTGAAGCTTTCTTT. Its protein is CASSRQGPRNTEAFF. Based on the CDR3 plus reference TRBV11-2 and TRBJ1-1, the full variable domain is EAGVAQSPRYKIIEKRQSVAFWCNPISGHATLYWYQQILGQGPKLLIQFQNNGVVDDSQLPKDRFSAERLKGVDSTLKIQPAKLEDSAVYLCASSRQGPRNTEAFFGQGTRLTVV.

A remark on this clone: This same CDR3 is encoded by further DNA sequences in the sample. V gene TRBV18 combines with J gene TRBJ1-1; D call uncertain. Per germline, CDR1 KGHSH and CDR2 LQKENI. The CDR3 spans 14 residues. V was pared by 3 bases and J by 1 base, with 9 bases between. CDR3 amino acids: CASSPSGENTEAFF. Here the CDR3 DNA reads TGTGCCAGCTCACCGTCCGGTGAGAACACTGAAGCTTTCTTT.

The rearrangement uses TRBV19 and TRBJ2-2; 8 bases agree with TRBD1. The junction had 3 bases not matched to a gene; V was cut back by 5 bases and J by 4 bases. The CDR3 has 14 amino acids. The germline gives CDR1 LNHDA, CDR2 SQIVND (reference sequence). The DNA of the CDR3 is TGTGCCAGTAGTCAGGGGGCGGGCACCGGGGAGCTGTTTTTT. Translation: CASSQGAGTGELFF.

The chain combines TRBV5-8 with TRBJ1-1; D is undetermined. Germline CDR1 reads SGHTS; CDR2 reads YDEGEE. V was clipped by 0 bases and J by 0 bases, with 9 bases between them. The CDR3 loop spans 15 amino acids. The CDR3 DNA reads as TGTGCCAGCAGCTTGGGGTTCGGGGTGAACACTGAAGCTTTCTTT. Its translation: CASSLGFGVNTEAFF.

This chain connects TRBV14 to TRBJ1-4; D is unclear. Germline V gene data show CDR1 as SGHDN and CDR2 as FVKESK. Trimming shortened V by 4 bases and J by 4 bases, and 16 bases separated the two germline ends. The CDR3 consists of 16 residues. This CDR3 is CASSPPFPVVNEKLFF. The CDR3 nucleotides are TGTGCCAGCAGCCCCCCCTTCCCAGTGGTTAATGAAAAACTGTTTTTT.

The chain joins TRBV19 to TRBJ2-3; 7 bases are shared with TRBD1. The CDR3 has 14 amino acids. V shed 6 bases and J 7 bases; nucleotides not matched to a gene: 10. Germline CDR1 and CDR2: LNHDA and SQIVND (reference sequence). The CDR3 sequence is CASRNRGSRNTQYF. In DNA form, the CDR3 reads TGTGCCAGTAGGAACAGGGGTTCAAGAAATACGCAGTATTTT.

The V and J genes are TRBV2 and TRBJ2-7; TRBD1 matches at 8 bases. Looked up from germline, CDR1 is SNHLY and CDR2 is FYNNEI. Losses at the gene ends were 6 bases for V and 3 bases for J; bases not matched to a gene: 7. This CDR3 has 14 amino acids. CDR3 bases: TGTGCCAGCAGGCCTCAGGGGGCTGGCTACGAGCAGTACTTC. Its translation is CASRPQGAGYEQYF.

This clone has a single count. The CDR3 DNA reads TGTGCCAGTAGTACCCAGGGGGGAACCCTTTATGGCTACACCTTC. Translated, it gives CASSTQGGTLYGYTF. The J gene is TRBJ1-2, the V gene TRBV19; the match to TRBD1 covers 7 bases. The CDR3 has 15 amino acids. After removal of 4 bases from V and 5 bases from J, the junction contained 10 bases not matched to a gene. Germline V gene data show CDR1 as LNHDA and CDR2 as SQIVND (reference sequence). Filled out from reference TRBV19 and TRBJ1-2, the complete variable domain reads DGGITQSPKYLFRKEGQNVTLSCEQNLNHDAMYWYRQDPGQGLRLIYYSQIVNDFQKGDIAEGYSVSREKKESFPLTVTSAQKNPTAFYLCASSTQGGTLYGYTFGSGTRLTVV.

This chain joins TRBV6-5 and TRBJ2-7, with D hard to call. Germline-derived CDR1 and CDR2 are MNHEY and SVGAGI. Trimming stripped 5 bases from V and 7 bases from J, with 9 bases between. The CDR3 has 11 residues. CDR3 nucleotides: TGTGCCAGCAGTCACAACAGAGAGCAGTACTTC. This gives the protein CASSHNREQYF.

The CDR3 spells CASSLVQGGYTF. CDR3 nucleotide sequence: TGTGCCAGCAGCTTAGTACAGGGTGGCTACACCTTC. The chain is built from TRBV13 and TRBJ1-2; tentatively, D is TRBD1 (6 bases). Germline CDR1 PRHDT, CDR2 FYEKMQ (reference sequence). This CDR3 is 12 amino acids long. V lost 1 base to trimming and J lost 7 bases, with 7 bases between them. Combining the CDR3 with reference TRBV13 and TRBJ1-2 gives the whole variable domain AAGVIQSPRHLIKEKRETATLKCYPIPRHDTVYWYQQGPGQDPQFLISFYEKMQSDKGSIPDRFSAQQFSDYHSELNMSSLELGDSALYFCASSLVQGGYTFGSGTRLTVV.

The V gene is TRBV5-8, the J gene TRBJ2-3; D gene unclear. The germline V and J ends were trimmed by 4 bases and 2 bases, with 8 bases remaining between them. Germline V CDR1 and CDR2: SGHTS, YDEGEE. The CDR3 has 13 amino acids. In DNA form, the CDR3 reads TGTGCCAGCAGCCTCCGCGCCACAGATACGCAGTATTTT. Its translation: CASSLRATDTQYF.

The V call is TRBV6-5, the J call TRBJ1-2; D may be TRBD1 (6 bases). The CDR3 totals 15 residues. Trimming cost V 6 bases and J 1 base, with 15 bases left between them. CDR1 and CDR2 (germline): MNHEY, SVGAGI. CDR3 DNA sequence: TGTGCCAGCAGCCTCGACGGGACATTTAACTATGGCTACACCTTC. It translates to CASSLDGTFNYGYTF.

J is TRBJ1-2 and V is TRBV5-1; D ambiguous. With 5 bases removed from V and 6 bases from J, the gap between germline ends came to 14 bases. Germline loops: CDR1 SGHRS, CDR2 YFSETQ. The CDR3 covers 13 residues. This CDR3 reads CASRLEEEHGYTF. The CDR3 nucleotides read TGCGCCAGCAGGCTTGAGGAGGAACATGGCTACACCTTC.

The chain has TRBV28 and TRBJ2-3, with 8 bases fitting TRBD1. This CDR3 has 15 residues. The germline V gene encodes CDR1 MDHEN and CDR2 SYDVKM. The ends lost 6 bases at V and 2 bases at J; junction bases unmatched: 7. CDR3 region: CASSPQGALTDTQYF. The CDR3, as DNA: TGTGCCAGCAGCCCCCAGGGGGCCCTCACAGATACGCAGTATTTT.

The chain joins TRBV28 to TRBJ1-2, with D unclear. V was trimmed by 1 base and J by 0 bases, leaving 12 bases between them. CDR1 MDHEN and CDR2 SYDVKM come from the germline V gene. The CDR3 extends over 16 amino acids. The CDR3: CASSLSRNRANYGYTF. The CDR3 region has the DNA TGTGCCAGCAGTTTATCTCGAAACAGAGCTAACTATGGCTACACCTTC.

This chain joins TRBV10-3 and TRBJ2-4; 8 bases agree with TRBD2. CDR1 and CDR2 from the germline V gene are ENHRY and SYGVKD. The CDR3 totals 14 residues. The trim removed 2 bases at V and 7 bases at J, leaving 4 bases unmatched. CDR3 nucleotide sequence: TGTGCCATCAGTGAGAGGTCTAGCGGGAACATTCAGTACTTC. This translates into CAISERSSGNIQYF.

The V call is TRBV6-5, the J call TRBJ1-2; maybe TRBD1 (6 bases). V was clipped by 11 bases and J by 0 bases, with 16 bases between them. CDR1 is MNHEY, CDR2 SVGAGI, per germline. The CDR3 is 14 amino acids. CDR3 in amino acids: CAAKTGATNYGYTF. The CDR3 DNA sequence: TGTGCCGCCAAGACAGGCGCTACTAACTATGGCTACACCTTC.

The chain uses TRBV19 and TRBJ1-5, with a weak D call TRBD1 (6 bases). V dropped 7 bases and J dropped 0 bases, with 19 bases sitting between them. This CDR3 has 17 residues. The germline V gene has CDR1 LNHDA and CDR2 SQIVND (reference sequence). CDR3 residues: CASTSPPGVGSNQPQHF. CDR3 in DNA: TGTGCCAGTACTTCCCCCCCAGGGGTAGGTAGCAATCAGCCCCAGCATTTT.

The gene calls are TRBV2 and TRBJ1-3, with 7 bases that match TRBD1. Trimming took 4 bases from V and 0 from J; bases not matched to a gene: 6. Germline V gene sequence: CDR1 SNHLY, CDR2 FYNNEI. The CDR3 has 16 amino acids. CDR3 in amino acids: CASSVSRGFSGNTIYF. CDR3 coding DNA: TGTGCCAGCAGTGTCTCCAGGGGGTTCTCTGGAAACACCATATATTTT.

The chain is built from TRBV7-2 and TRBJ2-3; D perhaps matches TRBD2 (5 bases). The CDR3 length is 14 residues. V lost 3 bases to trimming and J lost 9 bases, with 16 bases between them. The V gene's germline CDR1 is SGHTA and CDR2 FQGNSA. CDR3 residues: CASSLEERGVTQYF. The DNA for the CDR3 is TGTGCCAGCAGCTTGGAGGAGAGAGGAGTAACGCAGTATTTT.

The chain employs TRBV14 and TRBJ1-1, with D uncertain. The V end lost 0 bases, the J end lost 3 bases, and 8 bases lay between the germline ends. The V gene's germline CDR1 is SGHDN and CDR2 FVKESK. CDR3 length equals 14 residues. The CDR3, as DNA: TGTGCCAGCAGCCAAGACGTACAGTACACTGAAGCTTTCTTT. Its protein product is CASSQDVQYTEAFF.

This clone was detected a few times. The chain recombines TRBV5-4 with TRBJ2-1, with D possibly matching TRBD2 (6 bases). This CDR3 is 15 amino acids long. The V end lost 1 base, the J end lost 5 bases, and 13 bases lay between the germline ends. In germline, CDR1 is SGHNT, CDR2 YYREEE (reference sequence). This CDR3 is CASSLSLARNNEQFF. CDR3 coding DNA: TGTGCCAGCAGCTTGTCCCTAGCGCGGAACAATGAGCAGTTCTTC. Based on the CDR3 plus reference TRBV5-4 and TRBJ2-1, the full variable domain is ETGVTQSPTHLIKTRGQQVTLRCSSQSGHNTVSWYQQALGQGPQFIFQYYREEENGRGNFPPRFSGLQFPNYSSELNVNALELDDSALYLCASSLSLARNNEQFFGPGTRLTVL.

CDR3: CASSRTGNQETQYF. The CDR3 DNA reads TGTGCCAGTAGTAGAACAGGGAACCAAGAGACCCAGTACTTC. The J gene is TRBJ2-5, the V gene TRBV19; D possibly corresponds to TRBD1 (6 bases). V was shortened by 4 bases and J by 0 bases, with 9 bases between the two germline ends. The CDR3 has 14 amino acids. Germline CDR1 and CDR2: LNHDA and SQIVND (reference sequence).